This entry features one T cell receptor beta chain sequence. The sample belongs to a study of blood T cell repertoires in COVID-19. About the research overall: The origin of the acute and convalescent COVID-19 samples was the United States, Italy and Spain. PBMCs, B-cell-depleted T cells, or T cells provided the cDNA or gDNA that made up the material.

As originally analysed: How many nucleated cells were present was estimated from reference gene primer amplification. TCRdb keeps only in-frame clones here, not all; method: immunoSEQ multiplex PCR. The V and J calls and clone size were taken over from that table, and D and trimming were inferred from the DNA. There are 180,000 or so clones in the sample; roughly 85% occur only once, and roughly 8.2% lies in the top ten. Germline V gene sequence: CDR1 GTSNPN, CDR2 SVGIG (reference sequence). The length of the CDR3 is 13 residues. Trimming stripped 3 bases from V and 7 bases from J, with 12 bases between.

The receptor was derived from a man aged 55 to 69 with acute or convalescent COVID-19. The chain employs TRBV30 and TRBJ1-4, with D uncertain. The specimen was peripheral blood. Here the CDR3 reads CAWRRGKGEKLFF. CDR3 nucleotides: TGTGCCTGGAGACGGGGAAAGGGTGAAAAACTGTTTTTT.